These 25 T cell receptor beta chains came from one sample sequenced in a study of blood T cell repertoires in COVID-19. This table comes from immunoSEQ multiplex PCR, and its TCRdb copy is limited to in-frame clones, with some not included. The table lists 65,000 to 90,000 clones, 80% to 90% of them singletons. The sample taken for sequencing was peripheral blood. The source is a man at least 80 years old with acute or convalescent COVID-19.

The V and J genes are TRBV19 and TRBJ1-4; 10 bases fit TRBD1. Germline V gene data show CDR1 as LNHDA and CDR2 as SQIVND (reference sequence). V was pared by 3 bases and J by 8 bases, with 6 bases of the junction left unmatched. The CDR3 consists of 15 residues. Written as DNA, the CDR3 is TGTGCCAGTAGTATGACAGGGGGCAAAGGAGAAAAACTGTTTTTT. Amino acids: CASSMTGGKGEKLFF.

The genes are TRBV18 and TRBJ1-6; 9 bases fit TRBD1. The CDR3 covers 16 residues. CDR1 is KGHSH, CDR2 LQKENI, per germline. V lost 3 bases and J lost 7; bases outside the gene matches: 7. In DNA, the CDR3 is TGTGCCAGCTCACCCGTGACAGGGGGTTGGAATTCACCCCTCCACTTT. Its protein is CASSPVTGGWNSPLHF.

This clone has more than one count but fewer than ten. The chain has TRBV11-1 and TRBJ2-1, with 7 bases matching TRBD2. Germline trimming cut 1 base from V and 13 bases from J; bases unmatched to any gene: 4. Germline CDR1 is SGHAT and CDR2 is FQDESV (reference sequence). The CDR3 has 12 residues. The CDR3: CASSLDPSGQFF. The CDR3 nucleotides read TGTGCCAGCAGCTTAGACCCTAGCGGACAGTTCTTC.

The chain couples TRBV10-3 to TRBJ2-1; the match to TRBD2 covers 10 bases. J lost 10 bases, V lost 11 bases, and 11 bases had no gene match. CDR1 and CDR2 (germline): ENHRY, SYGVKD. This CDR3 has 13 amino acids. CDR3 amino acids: CASGTSALGEQFF. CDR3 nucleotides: TGTGCCTCCGGGACTAGCGCCCTCGGAGAGCAGTTCTTC.

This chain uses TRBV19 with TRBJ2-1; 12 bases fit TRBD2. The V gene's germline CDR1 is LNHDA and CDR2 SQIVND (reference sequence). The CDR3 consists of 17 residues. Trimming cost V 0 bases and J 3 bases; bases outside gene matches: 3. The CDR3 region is CASSIDLLAGGYNEQFF. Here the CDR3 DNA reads TGTGCCAGTAGTATAGATTTACTAGCGGGGGGCTACAATGAGCAGTTCTTC.

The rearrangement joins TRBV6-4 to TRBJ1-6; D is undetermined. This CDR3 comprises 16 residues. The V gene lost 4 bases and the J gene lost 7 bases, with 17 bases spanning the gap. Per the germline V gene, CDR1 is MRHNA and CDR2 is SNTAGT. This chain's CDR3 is CASSVHGGPGNSPLHF. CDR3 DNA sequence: TGTGCCAGCAGTGTCCATGGTGGGCCAGGAAATTCACCCCTCCACTTT.

The CDR3 is CASIMTSGTDTQYF. CDR3 coding DNA: TGTGCCAGCATCATGACTAGCGGCACAGATACGCAGTATTTT. V is TRBV2 and J is TRBJ2-3, with 8 positions matching TRBD2. CDR3 size: 14 residues. With 7 bases clipped from V and 1 base from J, the junction kept 4 bases outside the gene matches. CDR1 is SNHLY and CDR2 is FYNNEI in the germline V gene.

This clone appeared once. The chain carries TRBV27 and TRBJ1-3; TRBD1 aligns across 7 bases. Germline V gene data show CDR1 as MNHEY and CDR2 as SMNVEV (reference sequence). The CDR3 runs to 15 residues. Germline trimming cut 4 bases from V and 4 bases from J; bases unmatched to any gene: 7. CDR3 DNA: TGTGCCAGCAGTTCGACAGGGCTGTCCGGAAACACCATATATTTT. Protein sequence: CASSSTGLSGNTIYF.

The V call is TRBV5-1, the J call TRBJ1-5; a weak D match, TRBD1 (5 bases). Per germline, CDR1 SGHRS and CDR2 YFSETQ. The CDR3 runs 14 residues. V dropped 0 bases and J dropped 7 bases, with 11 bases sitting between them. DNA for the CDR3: TGCGCCAGCAGCTTGGAAGGAGGGGCCCAGCCCCAGCATTTT. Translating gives CASSLEGGAQPQHF.

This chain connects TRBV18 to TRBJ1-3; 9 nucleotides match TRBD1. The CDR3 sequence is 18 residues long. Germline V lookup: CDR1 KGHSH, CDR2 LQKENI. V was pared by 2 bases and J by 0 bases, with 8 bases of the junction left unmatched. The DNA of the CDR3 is TGTGCCAGCTCACCAACTCCGGGACAGGGAAACTCTGGAAACACCATATATTTT. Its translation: CASSPTPGQGNSGNTIYF.

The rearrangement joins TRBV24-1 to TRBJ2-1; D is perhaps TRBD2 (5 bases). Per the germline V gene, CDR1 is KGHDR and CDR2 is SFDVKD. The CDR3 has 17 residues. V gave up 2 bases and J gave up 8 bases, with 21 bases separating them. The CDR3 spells CATSDSLEGIWNDEQFF. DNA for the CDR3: TGTGCCACCAGTGATTCCCTCGAGGGAATCTGGAACGATGAGCAGTTCTTC.

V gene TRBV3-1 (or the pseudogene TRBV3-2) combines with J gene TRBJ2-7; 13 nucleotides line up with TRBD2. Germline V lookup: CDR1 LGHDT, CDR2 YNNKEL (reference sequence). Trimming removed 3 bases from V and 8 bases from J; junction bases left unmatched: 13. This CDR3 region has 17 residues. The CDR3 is CASSHPTRTSGGAKQYF. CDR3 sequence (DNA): TGTGCCAGCAGCCACCCAACTCGCACTAGCGGGGGGGCGAAGCAGTACTTC.

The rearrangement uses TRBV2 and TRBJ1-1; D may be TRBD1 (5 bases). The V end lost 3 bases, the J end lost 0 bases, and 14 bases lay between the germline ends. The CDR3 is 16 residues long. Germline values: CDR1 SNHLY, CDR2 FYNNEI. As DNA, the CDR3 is TGTGCCAGCAGTGATGGAGGGGAATGGGTGAACACTGAAGCTTTCTTT. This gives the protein CASSDGGEWVNTEAFF. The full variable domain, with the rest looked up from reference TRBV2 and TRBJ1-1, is EPEVTQTPSHQVTQMGQEVILRCVPISNHLYFYWYRQILGQKVEFLVSFYNNEISEKSEIFDDQFSVERPDGSNFTLKIRSTKLEDSAMYFCASSDGGEWVNTEAFFGQGTRLTVV.

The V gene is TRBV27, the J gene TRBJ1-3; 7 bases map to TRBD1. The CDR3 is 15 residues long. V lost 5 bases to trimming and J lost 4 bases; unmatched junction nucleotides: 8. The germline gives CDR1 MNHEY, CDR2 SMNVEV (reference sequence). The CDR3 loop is CASSPRTGFGNTIYF. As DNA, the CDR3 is TGTGCCAGCAGTCCCCGGACAGGTTTCGGAAACACCATATATTTT.

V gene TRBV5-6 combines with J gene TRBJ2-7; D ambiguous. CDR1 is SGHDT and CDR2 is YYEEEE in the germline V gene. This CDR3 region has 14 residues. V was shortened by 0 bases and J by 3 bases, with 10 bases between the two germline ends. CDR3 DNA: TGTGCCAGCAGCTTGGCTTGGGCCAACTACGAGCAGTACTTC. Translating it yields CASSLAWANYEQYF.

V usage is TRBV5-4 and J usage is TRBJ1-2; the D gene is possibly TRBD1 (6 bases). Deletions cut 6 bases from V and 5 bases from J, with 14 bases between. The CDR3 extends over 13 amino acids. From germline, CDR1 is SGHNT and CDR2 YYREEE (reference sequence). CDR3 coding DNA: TGTGCCAGCACCCAATCACAGGGATATGGCTACACCTTC. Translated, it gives CASTQSQGYGYTF.

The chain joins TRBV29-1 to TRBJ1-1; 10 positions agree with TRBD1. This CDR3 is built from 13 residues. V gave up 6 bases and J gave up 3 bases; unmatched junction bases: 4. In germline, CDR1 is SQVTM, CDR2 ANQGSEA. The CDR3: CSVDRGLHTEAFF. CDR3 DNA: TGCAGCGTCGACAGGGGGCTCCACACTGAAGCTTTCTTT.

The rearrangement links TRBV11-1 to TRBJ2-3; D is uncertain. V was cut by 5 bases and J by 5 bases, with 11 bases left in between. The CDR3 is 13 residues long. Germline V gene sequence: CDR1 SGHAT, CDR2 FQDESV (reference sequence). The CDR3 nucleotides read TGTGCCAGCAGCCGCAACCGAGGAGATACGCAGTATTTT. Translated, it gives CASSRNRGDTQYF.

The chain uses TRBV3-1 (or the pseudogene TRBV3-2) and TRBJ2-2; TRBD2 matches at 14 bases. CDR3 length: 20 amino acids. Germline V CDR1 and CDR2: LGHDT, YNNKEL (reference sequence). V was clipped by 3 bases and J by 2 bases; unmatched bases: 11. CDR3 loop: CASSQAGTSGGRENTGELFF. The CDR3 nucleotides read TGTGCCAGCAGCCAGGCAGGGACTAGCGGGGGCCGTGAAAACACCGGGGAGCTGTTTTTT.

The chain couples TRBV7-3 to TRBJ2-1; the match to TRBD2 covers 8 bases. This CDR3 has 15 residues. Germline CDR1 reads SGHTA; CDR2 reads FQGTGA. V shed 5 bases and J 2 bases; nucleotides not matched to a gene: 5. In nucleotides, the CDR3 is TGTGCCAGCAGCCCGGGACTAGAAGCCTACAATGAGCAGTTCTTC. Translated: CASSPGLEAYNEQFF.

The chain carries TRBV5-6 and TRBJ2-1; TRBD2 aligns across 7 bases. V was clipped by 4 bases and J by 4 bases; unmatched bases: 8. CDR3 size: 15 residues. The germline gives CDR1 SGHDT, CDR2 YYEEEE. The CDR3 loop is CASSPVPSGYNEQFF. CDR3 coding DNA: TGTGCCAGCAGCCCAGTGCCTAGCGGATACAATGAGCAGTTCTTC.

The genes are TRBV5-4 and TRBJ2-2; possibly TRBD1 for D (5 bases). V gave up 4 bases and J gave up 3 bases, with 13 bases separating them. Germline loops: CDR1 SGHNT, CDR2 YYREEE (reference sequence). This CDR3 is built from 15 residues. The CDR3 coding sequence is TGTGCCAGCAGCACCCGGACAAGAGACACCGGGGAGCTGTTTTTT. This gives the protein CASSTRTRDTGELFF. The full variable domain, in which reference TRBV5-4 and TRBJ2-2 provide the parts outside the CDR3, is ETGVTQSPTHLIKTRGQQVTLRCSSQSGHNTVSWYQQALGQGPQFIFQYYREEENGRGNFPPRFSGLQFPNYSSELNVNALELDDSALYLCASSTRTRDTGELFFGEGSRLTVL.

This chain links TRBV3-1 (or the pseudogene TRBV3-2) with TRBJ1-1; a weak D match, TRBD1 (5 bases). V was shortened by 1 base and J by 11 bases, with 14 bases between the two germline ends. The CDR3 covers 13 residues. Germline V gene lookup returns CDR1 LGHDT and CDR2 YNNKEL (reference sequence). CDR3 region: CASSQVPLRGAFF. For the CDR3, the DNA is TGTGCCAGCAGCCAAGTTCCCCTCCGGGGGGCTTTCTTT.

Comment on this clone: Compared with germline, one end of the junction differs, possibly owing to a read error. CDR3 in amino acids: CASSLRDRIYEQCF. Written as DNA, the CDR3 is TGTGCCAGCAGCCTCCGGGACAGGATATACGAGCAGTGCTTC. The chain couples TRBV7-8 to TRBJ2-7; 8 nucleotides line up with TRBD1. Per the germline V gene, CDR1 is SGHVS and CDR2 is FQNEAQ. This CDR3 comprises 14 residues. Full variable domain (missing parts from reference TRBV7-8 and TRBJ2-7): GAGVSQSPRYKVAKRGQDVALRCDPISGHVSLFWYQQALGQGPEFLTYFQNEAQLDKSGLPSDRFFAERPEGSVSTLKIQRTQQEDSAVYLCASSLRDRIYEQCFGPGTRLTVT.

The CDR3 is CASSMEREGSPLHF. CDR3 sequence (DNA): TGTGCCAGTAGTATGGAGAGGGAGGGTTCACCCCTCCACTTT. The chain recombines TRBV19 with TRBJ1-6; D is uncertain. Germline lookup yields CDR1 LNHDA and CDR2 SQIVND (reference sequence). This CDR3 region has 14 residues. Between the trimmed V and J ends, which lost 3 bases and 9 bases, there was a span of 12 bases.